The clone carrying this TCR beta chain came up once. V was shortened by 6 bases and J by 4 bases, with 12 bases between the two germline ends. The CDR3 contains 13 residues. The data belong to a study of blood T cell repertoires in COVID-19. The data were produced by immunoSEQ multiplex PCR, yet TCRdb's version contains in-frame clones alone and is incomplete. The data hold approximately 120,000 clones, with just under 90% observed a single time. This receptor was taken from a human donor in a cohort sampled during active COVID-19. The sequencing sample was made of peripheral blood. The gene calls are TRBV12-3 or TRBV12-4 and TRBJ1-1; D is perhaps TRBD1 (5 bases). The CDR3 coding sequence is TGTGCCAGCAGCTATATGGGGGGCACTGAAGCTTTCTTT. Translating it yields CASSYMGGTEAFF.